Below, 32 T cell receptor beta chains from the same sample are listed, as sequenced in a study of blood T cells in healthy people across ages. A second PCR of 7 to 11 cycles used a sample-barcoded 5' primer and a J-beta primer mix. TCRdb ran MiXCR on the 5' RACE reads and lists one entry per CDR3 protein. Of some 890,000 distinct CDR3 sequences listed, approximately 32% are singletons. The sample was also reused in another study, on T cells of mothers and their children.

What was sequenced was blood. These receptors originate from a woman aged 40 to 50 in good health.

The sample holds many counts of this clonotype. The CDR3 protein is CASSQVGSGSGANVLTF. CDR3 nucleotides: TGCGCCAGCAGCCAAGTTGGTTCGGGCTCTGGGGCCAACGTCCTGACTTTC. The V gene is TRBV4-1, the J gene TRBJ2-6; D gene ambiguous. Trimming stripped 1 base from V and 0 bases from J, with 10 bases between. The CDR3 covers 17 residues. Looked up from germline, CDR1 is MGHRA and CDR2 is YSYEKL.

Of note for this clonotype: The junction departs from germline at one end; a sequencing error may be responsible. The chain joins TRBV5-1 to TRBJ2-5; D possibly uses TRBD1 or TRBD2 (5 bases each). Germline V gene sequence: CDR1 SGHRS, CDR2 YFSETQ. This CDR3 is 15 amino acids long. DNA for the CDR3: TGCGACAGCAGCTTGGGACCGCCGTACGGGGAGACCCAGTACTTC. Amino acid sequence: CDSSLGPPYGETQYF.

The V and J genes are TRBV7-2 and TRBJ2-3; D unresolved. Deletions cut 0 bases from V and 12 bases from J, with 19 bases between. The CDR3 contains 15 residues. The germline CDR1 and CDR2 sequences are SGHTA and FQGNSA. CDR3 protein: CASSLARAAKEAQYF. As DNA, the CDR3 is TGTGCCAGCAGCTTAGCAAGGGCCGCAAAAGAGGCCCAGTATTTT.

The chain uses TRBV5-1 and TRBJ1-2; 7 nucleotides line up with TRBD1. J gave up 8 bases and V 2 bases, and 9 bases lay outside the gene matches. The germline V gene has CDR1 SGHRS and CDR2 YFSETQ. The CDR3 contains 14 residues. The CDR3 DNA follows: TGCGCCAGCAGCTTTATTGAGGGGGCGCTGGGCTACACCTTC. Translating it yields CASSFIEGALGYTF.

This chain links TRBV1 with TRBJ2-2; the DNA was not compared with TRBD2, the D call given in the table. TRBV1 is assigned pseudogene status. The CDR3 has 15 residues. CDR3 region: CTSSLRPLNTGELFF. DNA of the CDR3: TGCACCAGCAGCCTTAGGCCCCTGAACACCGGGGAGCTGTTTTTT.

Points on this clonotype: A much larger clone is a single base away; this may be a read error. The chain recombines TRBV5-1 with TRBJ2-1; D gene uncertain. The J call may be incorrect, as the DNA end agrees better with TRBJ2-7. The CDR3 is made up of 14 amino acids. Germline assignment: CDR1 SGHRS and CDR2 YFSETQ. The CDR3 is CASSAPSSYNEQYF. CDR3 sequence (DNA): TGCGCCAGCAGCGCGCCGAGCTCCTACAATGAGCAGTACTTC.

The CDR3 spells CASVLRGEVSDEQYF. In DNA form, the CDR3 reads TGTGCCAGCGTTTTGCGCGGGGAGGTAAGCGACGAGCAGTACTTC. The J gene is TRBJ2-7, the V gene TRBV27; TRBD2 might be the D (6 bases). V was cut by 8 bases and J by 5 bases, with 22 bases left in between. This CDR3 region has 15 residues. Germline loops: CDR1 MNHEY, CDR2 SMNVEV (reference sequence).

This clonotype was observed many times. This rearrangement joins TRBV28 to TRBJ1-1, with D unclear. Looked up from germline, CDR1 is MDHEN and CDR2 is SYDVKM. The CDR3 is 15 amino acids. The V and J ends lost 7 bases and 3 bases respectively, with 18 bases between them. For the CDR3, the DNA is TGTGCCAGCAAAGAGGGTGGTTTGGTTGACACTGAAGCTTTCTTT. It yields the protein CASKEGGLVDTEAFF. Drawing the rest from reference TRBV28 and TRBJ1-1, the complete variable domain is DVKVTQSSRYLVKRTGEKVFLECVQDMDHENMFWYRQDPGLGLRLIYFSYDVKMKEKGDIPEGYSVSREKKERFSLILESASTNQTSMYLCASKEGGLVDTEAFFGQGTRLTVV.

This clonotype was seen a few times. The CDR3: CSASQGRDGYTF. The CDR3 DNA is TGCAGTGCTAGTCAGGGTAGGGACGGCTACACCTTC. The genes are TRBV20-1 and TRBJ1-2, with D perhaps TRBD1 (5 bases). Germline lookup yields CDR1 DFQATT and CDR2 SNEGSKA (reference sequence). The ends were cut back, 3 bases at V and 8 bases at J, with 13 bases in the middle. This CDR3 is 12 amino acids long.

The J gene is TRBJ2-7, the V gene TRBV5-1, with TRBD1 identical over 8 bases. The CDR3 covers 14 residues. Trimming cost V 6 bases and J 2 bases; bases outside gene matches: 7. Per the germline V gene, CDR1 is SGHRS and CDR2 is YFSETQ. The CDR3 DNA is TGCGCCAGCAACTGGGGGACAGGAACCTACGAGCAGTACTTC. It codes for CASNWGTGTYEQYF.

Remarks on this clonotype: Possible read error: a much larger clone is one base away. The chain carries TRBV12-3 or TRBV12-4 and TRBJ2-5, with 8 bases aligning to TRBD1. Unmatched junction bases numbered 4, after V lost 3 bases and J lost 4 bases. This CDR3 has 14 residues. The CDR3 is CASSLGTGLETQYF. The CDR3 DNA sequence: TGTGCCAGCAGTTTGGGGACAGGCCTAGAGACCCAGTACTTC.

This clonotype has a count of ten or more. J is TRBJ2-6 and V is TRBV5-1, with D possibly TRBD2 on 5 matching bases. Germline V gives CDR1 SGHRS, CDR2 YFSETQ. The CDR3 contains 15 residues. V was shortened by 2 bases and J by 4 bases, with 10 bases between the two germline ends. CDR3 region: CASSFARGGANVLTF. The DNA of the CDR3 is TGCGCCAGCAGCTTCGCCCGGGGAGGGGCCAACGTCCTGACTTTC.

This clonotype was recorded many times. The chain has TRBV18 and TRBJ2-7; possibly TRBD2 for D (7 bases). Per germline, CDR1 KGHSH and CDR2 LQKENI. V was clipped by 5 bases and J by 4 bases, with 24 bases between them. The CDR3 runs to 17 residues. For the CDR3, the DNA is TGTGCCAGCTCAGCCCTTGGTGTGGCGGGGGACATATACGAGCAGTACTTC. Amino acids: CASSALGVAGDIYEQYF.

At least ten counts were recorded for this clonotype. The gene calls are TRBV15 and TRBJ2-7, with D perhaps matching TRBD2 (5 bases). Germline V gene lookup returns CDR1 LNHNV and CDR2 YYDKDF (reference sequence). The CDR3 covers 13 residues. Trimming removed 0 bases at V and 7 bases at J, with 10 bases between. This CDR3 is CATSRDSPGEQYF. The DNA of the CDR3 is TGTGCCACCAGCAGAGATTCCCCGGGGGAGCAGTACTTC.

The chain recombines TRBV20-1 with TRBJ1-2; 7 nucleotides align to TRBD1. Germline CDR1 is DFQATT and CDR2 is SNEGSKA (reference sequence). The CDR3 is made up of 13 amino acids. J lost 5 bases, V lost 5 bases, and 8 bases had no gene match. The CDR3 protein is CSAGGTEKYGYTF. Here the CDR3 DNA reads TGCAGTGCTGGGGGGACAGAAAAATATGGCTACACCTTC.

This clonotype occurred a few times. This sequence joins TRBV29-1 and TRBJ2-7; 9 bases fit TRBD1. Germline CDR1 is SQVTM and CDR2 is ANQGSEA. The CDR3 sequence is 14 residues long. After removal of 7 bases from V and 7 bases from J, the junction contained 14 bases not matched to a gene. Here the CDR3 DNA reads TGCAGCGCCCGCCGGGACAGGGCCTACAATGAGCAGTACTTC. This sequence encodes CSARRDRAYNEQYF.

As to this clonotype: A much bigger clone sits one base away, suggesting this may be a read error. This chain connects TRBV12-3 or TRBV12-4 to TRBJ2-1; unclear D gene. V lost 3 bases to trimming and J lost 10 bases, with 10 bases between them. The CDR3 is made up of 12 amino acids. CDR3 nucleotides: TGTGCCAGCAGTTTCGCATTGTACGAGCAGTTCTTC. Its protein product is CASSFALYEQFF.

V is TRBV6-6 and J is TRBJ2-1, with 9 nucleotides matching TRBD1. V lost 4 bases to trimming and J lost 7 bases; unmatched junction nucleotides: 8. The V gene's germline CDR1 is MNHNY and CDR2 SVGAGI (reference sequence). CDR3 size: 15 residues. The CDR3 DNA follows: TGTGCCAGCAGTTCCCGACAGGGGGATCGGAATGAGCAGTTCTTC. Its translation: CASSSRQGDRNEQFF.

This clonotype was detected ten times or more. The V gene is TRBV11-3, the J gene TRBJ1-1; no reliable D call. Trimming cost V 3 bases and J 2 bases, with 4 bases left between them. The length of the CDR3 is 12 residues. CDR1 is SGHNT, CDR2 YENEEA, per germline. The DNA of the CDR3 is TGTGCCAGCAGCTTCGGAAACACTGAAGCTTTCTTT. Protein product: CASSFGNTEAFF.

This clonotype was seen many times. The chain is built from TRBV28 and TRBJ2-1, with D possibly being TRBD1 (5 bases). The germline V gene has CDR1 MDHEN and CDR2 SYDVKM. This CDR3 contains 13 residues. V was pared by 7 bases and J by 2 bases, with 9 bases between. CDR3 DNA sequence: TGTGCCAGCATCGACAGTCCCTACAATGAGCAGTTCTTC. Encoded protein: CASIDSPYNEQFF.

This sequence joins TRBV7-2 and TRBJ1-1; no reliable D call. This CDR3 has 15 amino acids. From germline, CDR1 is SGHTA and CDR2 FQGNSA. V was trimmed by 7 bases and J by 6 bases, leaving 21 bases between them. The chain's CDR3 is CASTNGFSEWAEAFF. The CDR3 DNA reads TGTGCCAGCACCAACGGTTTTTCGGAATGGGCTGAAGCTTTCTTT.

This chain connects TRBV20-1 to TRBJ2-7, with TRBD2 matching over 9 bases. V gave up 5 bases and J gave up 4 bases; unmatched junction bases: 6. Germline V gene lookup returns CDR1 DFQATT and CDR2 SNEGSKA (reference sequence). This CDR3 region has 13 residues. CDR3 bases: TGCAGTGCTTGTGGTAGCGGGAGATACGAGCAGTACTTC. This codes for CSACGSGRYEQYF.

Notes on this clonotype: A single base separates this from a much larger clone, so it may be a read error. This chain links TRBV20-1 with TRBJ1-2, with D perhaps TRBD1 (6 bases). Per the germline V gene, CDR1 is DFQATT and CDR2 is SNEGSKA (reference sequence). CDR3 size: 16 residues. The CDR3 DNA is TGCAGTACTAGAGTACTGGACAGCCTGGGGGGTACTGGCTACACCTTC. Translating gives CSTRVLDSLGGTGYTF.

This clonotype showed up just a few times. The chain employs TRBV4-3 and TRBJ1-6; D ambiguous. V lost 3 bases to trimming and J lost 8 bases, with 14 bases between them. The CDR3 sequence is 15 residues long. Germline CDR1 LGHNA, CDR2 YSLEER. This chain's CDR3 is CASSQGVQYDSPLHF. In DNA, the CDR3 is TGCGCCAGCAGCCAGGGAGTTCAATATGATTCACCCCTCCACTTT.

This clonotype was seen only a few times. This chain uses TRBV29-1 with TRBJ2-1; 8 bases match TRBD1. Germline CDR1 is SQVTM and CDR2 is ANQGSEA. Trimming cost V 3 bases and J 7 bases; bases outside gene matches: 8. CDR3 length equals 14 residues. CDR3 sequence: CSVDSGTGLNEQFF. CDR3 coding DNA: TGCAGCGTTGATTCCGGGACAGGCCTGAATGAGCAGTTCTTC.

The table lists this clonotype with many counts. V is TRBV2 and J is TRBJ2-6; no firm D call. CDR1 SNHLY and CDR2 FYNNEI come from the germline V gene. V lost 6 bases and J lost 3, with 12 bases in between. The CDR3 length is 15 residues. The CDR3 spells CASRYSAYGANVLTF. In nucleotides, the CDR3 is TGTGCCAGCAGGTATTCAGCCTATGGGGCCAACGTCCTGACTTTC.

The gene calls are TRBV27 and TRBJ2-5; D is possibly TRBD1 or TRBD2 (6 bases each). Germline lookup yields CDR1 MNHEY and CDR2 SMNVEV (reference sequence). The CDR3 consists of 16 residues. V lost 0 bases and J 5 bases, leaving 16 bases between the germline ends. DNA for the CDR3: TGTGCCAGCAGTTTATCAACGGGGGCCAGCGGGGAGACCCAGTACTTC. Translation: CASSLSTGASGETQYF.

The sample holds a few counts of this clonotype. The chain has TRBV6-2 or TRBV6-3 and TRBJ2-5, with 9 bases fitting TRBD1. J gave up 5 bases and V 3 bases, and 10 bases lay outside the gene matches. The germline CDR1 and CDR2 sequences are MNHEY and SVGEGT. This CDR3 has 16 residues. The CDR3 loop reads CASSYGNRGPLETQYF. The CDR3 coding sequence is TGTGCCAGCAGTTATGGTAACAGGGGGCCATTGGAGACCCAGTACTTC.

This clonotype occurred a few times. DNA for the CDR3: TGCAGTGCCACGGATCCGGGACAGGGGAACACCGGGGAGCTGTTTTTT. Its protein product is CSATDPGQGNTGELFF. The chain has TRBV20-1 and TRBJ2-2; 9 bases agree with TRBD1. The CDR3 has 16 amino acids. CDR1 DFQATT and CDR2 SNEGSKA come from the germline V gene (reference sequence). V dropped 6 bases and J dropped 1; count of bases not matched to a gene: 9.

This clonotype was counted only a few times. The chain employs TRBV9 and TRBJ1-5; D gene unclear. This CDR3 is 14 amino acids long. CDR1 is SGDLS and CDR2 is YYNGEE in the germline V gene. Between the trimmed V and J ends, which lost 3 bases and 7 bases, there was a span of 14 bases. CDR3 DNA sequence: TGTGCCAGCAGCGCCGGCGGGAGAGGGCAGCCCCAGCATTTT. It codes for CASSAGGRGQPQHF.

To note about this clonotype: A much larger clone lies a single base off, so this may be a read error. CDR3 protein: CASSRPGRVNIQYF. The DNA for the CDR3 is TGTGCCAGCAGCCGCCCAGGTCGGGTAAACATTCAGTACTTC. V is TRBV28 and J is TRBJ2-7; D remains ambiguous. Near its end, the DNA agrees better with TRBJ2-4, so the J call may be wrong. The germline V gene encodes CDR1 MDHEN and CDR2 SYDVKM. CDR3 size: 14 residues.

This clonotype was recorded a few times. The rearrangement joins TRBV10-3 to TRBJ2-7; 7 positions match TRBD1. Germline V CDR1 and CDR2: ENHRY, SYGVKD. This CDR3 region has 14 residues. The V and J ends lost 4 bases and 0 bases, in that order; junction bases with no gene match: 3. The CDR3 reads CAISGRDSSYEQYF. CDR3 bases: TGTGCCATCAGTGGTAGGGACAGCTCCTACGAGCAGTACTTC.